The source of this T cell receptor beta chain is a study of T cell clonotyping in hematopoietic cell transplantation. Study-level findings and limits: Few recipient clonotypes overlapped donors; over 95% were de novo at given depth. Recipient TCR diversity dropped after transplant; expanded clonotypes rose from day 30 to 180. Without cell sorting, CD4 versus CD8 contributions remain unresolved.

Measured with immunoSEQ multiplex PCR; TCRdb has only the in-frame clones, and not every one. The table lists fewer than 45,000 clones, over 80% of them singletons. As regards this clone: Its antigen is unknown.

The sample taken for sequencing was peripheral blood mononuclear cells. The source of this sequence is a woman between 40 and 50 years old in good health. Some clones in this sample may be carry-over from other donors' samples.

The CDR3 spells CASSQSVGGTEAFF. In nucleotides, the CDR3 is TGCGCCAGCAGCCAATCAGTAGGTGGAACTGAAGCTTTCTTT. The gene calls are TRBV5-1 and TRBJ1-1, with D uncertain. Per germline, CDR1 SGHRS and CDR2 YFSETQ. Trimming pared 4 bases from V and 5 bases from J, leaving 15 bases between. The CDR3 covers 14 residues. The full variable domain, completed using reference TRBV5-1 and TRBJ1-1, is KAGVTQTPRYLIKTRGQQVTLSCSPISGHRSVSWYQQTPGQGLQFLFEYFSETQRNKGNFPGRFSGRQFSNSRSEMNVSTLELGDSALYLCASSQSVGGTEAFFGQGTRLTVV.